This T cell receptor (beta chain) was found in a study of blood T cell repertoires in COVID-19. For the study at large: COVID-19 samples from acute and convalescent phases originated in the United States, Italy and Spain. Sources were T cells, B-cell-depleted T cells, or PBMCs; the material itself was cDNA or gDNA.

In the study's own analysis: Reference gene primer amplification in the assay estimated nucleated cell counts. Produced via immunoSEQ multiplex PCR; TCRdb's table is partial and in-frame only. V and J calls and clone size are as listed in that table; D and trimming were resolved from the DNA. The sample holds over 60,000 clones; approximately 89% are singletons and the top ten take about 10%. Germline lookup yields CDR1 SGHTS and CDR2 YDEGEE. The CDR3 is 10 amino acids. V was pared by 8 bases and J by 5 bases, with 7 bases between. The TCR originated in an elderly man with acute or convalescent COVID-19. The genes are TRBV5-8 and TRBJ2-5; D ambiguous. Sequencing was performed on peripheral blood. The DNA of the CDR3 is TGTGCCAGTCCCGGGGAGACCCAGTACTTC. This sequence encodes CASPGETQYF.